This T cell receptor (beta chain) was documented in a study of blood T cells in healthy people across ages. The study, taken as a whole, reports: Both higher diversity and more naive CD4+ cells marked long-lived donors when set against aged donors.

In germline, CDR1 is SGHNT, CDR2 YENEEA. The V gene end was trimmed by 5 bases and the J gene end by 5 bases; junction bases not matched to a gene: 7. This CDR3 comprises 16 residues. The authors ran a second PCR of about 7 to 11 cycles using a sample-barcoded 5' primer and a J-beta primer mix. TCRdb ran MiXCR on the 5' RACE reads and lists one entry per CDR3 protein. The sample carries 800,000 to 1,000,000 distinct CDR3 sequences, under 50% recorded once. With regard to this clonotype: As yet, its antigen is unknown.

The sequence was collected from a man under 40 in good health. The chain uses TRBV11-3 and TRBJ2-3, with 13 bases matching TRBD2. Sample: blood. This chain's CDR3 is CASSHGLAGVLDTQYF. CDR3 DNA: TGTGCCAGCAGCCACGGACTAGCGGGAGTACTAGATACGCAGTATTTT.